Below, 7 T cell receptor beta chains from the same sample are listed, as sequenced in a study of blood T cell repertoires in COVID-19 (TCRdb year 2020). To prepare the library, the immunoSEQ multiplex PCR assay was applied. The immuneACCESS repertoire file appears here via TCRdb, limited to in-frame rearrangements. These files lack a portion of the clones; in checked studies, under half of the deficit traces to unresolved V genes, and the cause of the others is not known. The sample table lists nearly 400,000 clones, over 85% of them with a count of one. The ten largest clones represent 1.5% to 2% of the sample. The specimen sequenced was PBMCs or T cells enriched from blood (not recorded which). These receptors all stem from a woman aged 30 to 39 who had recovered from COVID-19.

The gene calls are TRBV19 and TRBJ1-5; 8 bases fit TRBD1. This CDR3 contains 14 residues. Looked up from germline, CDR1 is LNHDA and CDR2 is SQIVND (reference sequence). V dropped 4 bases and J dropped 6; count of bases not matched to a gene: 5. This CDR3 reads CASSKSRGPQPQHF. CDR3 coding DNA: TGTGCCAGTAGTAAGTCCAGGGGGCCTCAGCCCCAGCATTTT.

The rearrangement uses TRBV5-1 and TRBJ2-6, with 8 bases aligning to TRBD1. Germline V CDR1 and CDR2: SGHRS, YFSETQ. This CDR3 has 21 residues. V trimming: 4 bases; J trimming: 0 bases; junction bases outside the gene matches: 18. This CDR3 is CASSRLTGAVSPSSGANVLTF. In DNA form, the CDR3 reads TGCGCCAGCAGCCGCCTGACAGGGGCCGTCTCCCCGAGCTCTGGGGCCAACGTCCTGACTTTC.

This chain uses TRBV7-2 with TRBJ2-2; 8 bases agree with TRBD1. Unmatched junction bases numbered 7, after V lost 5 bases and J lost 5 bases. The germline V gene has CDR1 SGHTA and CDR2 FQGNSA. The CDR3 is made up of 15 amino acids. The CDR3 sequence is CASSDTRGPTGELFF. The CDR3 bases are TGTGCCAGCAGCGACACCAGGGGGCCTACCGGGGAGCTGTTTTTT.

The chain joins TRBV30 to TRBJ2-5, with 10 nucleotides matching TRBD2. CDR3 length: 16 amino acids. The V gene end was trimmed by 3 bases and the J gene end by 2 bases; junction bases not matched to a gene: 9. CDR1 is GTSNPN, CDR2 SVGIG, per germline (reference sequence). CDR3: CAWSIGLAVAQETQYF. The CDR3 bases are TGTGCCTGGAGCATAGGACTAGCGGTGGCACAAGAGACCCAGTACTTC.

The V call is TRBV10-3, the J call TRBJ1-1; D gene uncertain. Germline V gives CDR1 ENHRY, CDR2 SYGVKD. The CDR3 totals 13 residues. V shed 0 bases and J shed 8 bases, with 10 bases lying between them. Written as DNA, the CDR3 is TGTGCCATCAGTGAGTCTATGGTACAGGAAGCTTTCTTT. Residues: CAISESMVQEAFF.

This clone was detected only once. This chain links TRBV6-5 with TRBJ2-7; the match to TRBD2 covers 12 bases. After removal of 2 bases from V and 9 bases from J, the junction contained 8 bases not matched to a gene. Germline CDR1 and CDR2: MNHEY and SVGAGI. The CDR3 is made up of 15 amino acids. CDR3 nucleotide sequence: TGTGCCAGCAGTTACCGGACTAGCGGGGAGCTGGGGCAGTACTTC. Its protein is CASSYRTSGELGQYF.

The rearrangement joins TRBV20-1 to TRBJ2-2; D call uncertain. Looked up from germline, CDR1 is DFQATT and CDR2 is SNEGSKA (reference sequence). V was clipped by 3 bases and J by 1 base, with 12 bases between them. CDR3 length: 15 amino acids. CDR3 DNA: TGCAGTGCTAGTATTGGAGCGTGGAACACCGGGGAGCTGTTTTTT. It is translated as CSASIGAWNTGELFF.